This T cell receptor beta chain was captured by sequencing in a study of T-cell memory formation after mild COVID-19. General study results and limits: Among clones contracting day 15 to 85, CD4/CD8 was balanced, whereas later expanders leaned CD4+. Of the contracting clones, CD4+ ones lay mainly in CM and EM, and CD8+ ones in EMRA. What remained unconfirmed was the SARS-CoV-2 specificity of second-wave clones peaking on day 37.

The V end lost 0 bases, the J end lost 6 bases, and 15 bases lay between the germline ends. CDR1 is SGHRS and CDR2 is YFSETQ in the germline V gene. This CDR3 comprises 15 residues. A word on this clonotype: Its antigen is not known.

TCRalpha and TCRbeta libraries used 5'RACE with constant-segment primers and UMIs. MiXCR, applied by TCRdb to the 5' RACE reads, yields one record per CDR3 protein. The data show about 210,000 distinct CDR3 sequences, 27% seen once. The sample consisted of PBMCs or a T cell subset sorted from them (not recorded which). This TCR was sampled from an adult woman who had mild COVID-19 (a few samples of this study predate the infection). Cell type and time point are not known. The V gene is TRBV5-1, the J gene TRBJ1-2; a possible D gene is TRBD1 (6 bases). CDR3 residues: CASSLGGQLFDGYTF. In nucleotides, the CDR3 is TGCGCCAGCAGCTTGGGGGGACAACTCTTCGATGGCTACACCTTC.